This T cell receptor beta chain was recovered during a study of blood T cell repertoires in COVID-19. Trimming pared 6 bases from V and 10 bases from J, leaving 19 bases between. Germline lookup yields CDR1 MNHEY and CDR2 SMNVEV (reference sequence). The CDR3 consists of 14 residues. Original data processing: Estimates of nucleated cell counts were drawn from the amplification of reference gene primers. The assay was immunoSEQ multiplex PCR, and TCRdb's table has in-frame clones only and misses some. V, J and clone size derive from that table, while D and trimming were established from the DNA sequence. The sample has fewer than 250,000 clones; around 83% are singletons.

The chain links TRBV27 to TRBJ2-1, with D perhaps TRBD2 (6 bases). The receptor comes from a man aged 45-60 years with active or convalescent COVID-19. The sequenced material came from peripheral blood. The CDR3 region is CASSGTPGVIEQFF. The DNA for the CDR3 is TGTGCCAGCAGCGGGACTCCCGGGGTTATCGAGCAGTTCTTC.